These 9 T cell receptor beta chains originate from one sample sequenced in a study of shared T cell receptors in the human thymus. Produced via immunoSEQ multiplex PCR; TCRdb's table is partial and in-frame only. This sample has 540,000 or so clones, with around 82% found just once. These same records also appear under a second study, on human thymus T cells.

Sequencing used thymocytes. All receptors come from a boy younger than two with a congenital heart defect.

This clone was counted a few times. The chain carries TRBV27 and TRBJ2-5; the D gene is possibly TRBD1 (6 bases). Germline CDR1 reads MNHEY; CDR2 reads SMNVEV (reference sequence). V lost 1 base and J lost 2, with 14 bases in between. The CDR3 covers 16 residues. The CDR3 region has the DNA TGTGCCAGCAGTTTATATCAGGGGCGAGGGCAAGAGACCCAGTACTTC. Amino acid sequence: CASSLYQGRGQETQYF.

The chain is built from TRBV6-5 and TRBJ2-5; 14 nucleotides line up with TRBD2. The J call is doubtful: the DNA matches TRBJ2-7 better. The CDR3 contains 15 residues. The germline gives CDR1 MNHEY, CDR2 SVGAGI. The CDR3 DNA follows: TGTGCCAGCAGGGGACTAGCGGGAGAATCTTACGAGCAGTACTTC. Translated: CASRGLAGESYEQYF.

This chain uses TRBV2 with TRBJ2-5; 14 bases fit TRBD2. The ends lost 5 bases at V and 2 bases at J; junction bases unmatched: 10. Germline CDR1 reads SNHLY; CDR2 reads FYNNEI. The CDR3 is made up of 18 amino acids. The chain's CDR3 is CASSPGTSGSGLQETQYF. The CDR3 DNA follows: TGTGCCAGCAGTCCCGGGACTAGCGGGAGTGGACTTCAAGAGACCCAGTACTTC.

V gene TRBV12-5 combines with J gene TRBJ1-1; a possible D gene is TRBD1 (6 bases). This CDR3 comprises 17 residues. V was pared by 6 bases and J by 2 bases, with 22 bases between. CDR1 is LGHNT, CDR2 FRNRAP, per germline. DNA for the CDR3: TGTGCTAGTGGGCCGGTACGGACAGAGCCAGCAAACACTGAAGCTTTCTTT. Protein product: CASGPVRTEPANTEAFF.

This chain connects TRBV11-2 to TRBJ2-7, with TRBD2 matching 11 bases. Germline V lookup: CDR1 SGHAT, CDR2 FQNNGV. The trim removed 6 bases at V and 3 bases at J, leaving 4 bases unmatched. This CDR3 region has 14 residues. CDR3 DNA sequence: TGTGCCAGCAGTAAACTAGCGGGGGACTACGAGCAGTACTTC. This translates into CASSKLAGDYEQYF.

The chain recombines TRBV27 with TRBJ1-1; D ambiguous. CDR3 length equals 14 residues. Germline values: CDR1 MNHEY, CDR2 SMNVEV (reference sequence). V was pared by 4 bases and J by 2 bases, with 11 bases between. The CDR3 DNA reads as TGTGCCAGCAGTTCCCTCGGGTCCAACACTGAAGCTTTCTTT. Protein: CASSSLGSNTEAFF.

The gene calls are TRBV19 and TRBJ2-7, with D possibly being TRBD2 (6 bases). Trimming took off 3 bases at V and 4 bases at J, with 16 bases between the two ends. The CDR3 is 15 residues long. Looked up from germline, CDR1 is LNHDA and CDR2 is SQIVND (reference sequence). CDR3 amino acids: CASSIYAGNPYEQYF. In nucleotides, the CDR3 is TGTGCCAGTAGTATTTATGCGGGAAACCCGTACGAGCAGTACTTC.

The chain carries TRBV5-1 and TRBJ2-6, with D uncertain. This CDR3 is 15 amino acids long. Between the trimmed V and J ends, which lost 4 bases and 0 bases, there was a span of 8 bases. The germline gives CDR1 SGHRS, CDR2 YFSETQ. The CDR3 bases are TGCGCCAGCAGCGCTGTAGACTCTGGGGCCAACGTCCTGACTTTC. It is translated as CASSAVDSGANVLTF.

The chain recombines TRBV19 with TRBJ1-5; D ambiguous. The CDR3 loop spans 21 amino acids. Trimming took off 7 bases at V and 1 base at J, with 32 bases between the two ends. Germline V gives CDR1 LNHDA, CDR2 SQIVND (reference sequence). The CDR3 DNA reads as TGTGCCAGTACCTCGTATGGGGATGAGAGGGAGCAGGTAGTAAGCAATCAGCCCCAGCATTTT. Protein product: CASTSYGDEREQVVSNQPQHF.